This T cell receptor beta chain originates from a study of T cells after yellow fever vaccination (dated by TCRdb to about 2019). With respect to the entire study: The SMART-Seq v4 Ultra Low Input RNA kit was used to prepare libraries from fractions with low cell numbers. To track T-cell clones before and after primary and booster YFV17D yellow fever vaccination, bulk TCR alpha and beta repertoires were sequenced longitudinally. Two healthy male donors, one aged 18 to 30 and one aged 30 to 39 years, made up the cohort. Blood samples were taken at several timepoints before and after primary and secondary immunization, and bulk PBMC replicates and cell subsets were isolated.

Results and caveats for the whole study, not just this receptor: Only a couple of donors were included in the study, so the extent to which the findings can be generalized is limited. The secondary T-cell response was weaker than the primary response but faster, peaking on day 5 instead of day 15. Computational filtering was required because FACS-sorted repertoires could contain abundant contaminating clonotypes from the bulk population. A small fraction of clonotypes appeared in both the CD4 and CD8 compartments, likely as a result of convergent recombination. Most clones expanded after primary vaccination were re-detected after the booster (almost 97% of CD4 and around 86% of CD8), suggesting broad memory maintenance.

This clonotype was observed a handful of times. It has no known antigen specificity. It has no much larger one-base neighbor in the sample; base qualities were not kept. Per the germline V gene (reference sequence), GTSNPN is the CDR1 and SVGIG is the CDR2. CDR3 length: 15 amino acids, cysteine to phenylalanine. Only the CDR3 portion is preserved as DNA: 45 bases, with reading frame beginning at the first base. Trimming removed 0 bases from V and 5 bases from J, leaving 17 bases between the germline ends. Interpreted using the paper, the treatment or condition label stands for: live attenuated yellow fever vaccine strain. At each blood-draw timepoint, two biological replicates of bulk PBMCs were obtained. A standard Ficoll-Paque protocol was used to isolate PBMCs from peripheral blood. TriZol was used to extract RNA from bulk PBMCs, CD4 and CD8 fractions, and dextramer-positive and dextramer-negative fractions.

TCR cDNA was made using 5'RACE template switching, a step that added a universal primer site and unique molecular identifiers. cDNA synthesis was primed from both the TCR alpha and TCR beta constant segments. Two PCR steps were used to amplify libraries, with sample barcodes and sequencing adapters being added in the second step. Sequencing of the libraries was done on either Illumina HiSeq 2500 (2x100 bp) or NovaSeq (2x150 bp). Processing in the source paper ran as follows. Reads were demultiplexed and collapsed into UMI consensus sequences with MIGEC, and V(D)J alignment was performed with MiXCR. Clonotypes responding to the vaccine were identified with edgeR on replicate PBMC samples, with the criteria of FDR below 0.01 and a log2 fold change above 5 up to day 15. CD4 or CD8 identity was assigned to each bulk clonotype according to whether the clonotype was present at higher abundance in the sequenced CD4 repertoire or the sequenced CD8 repertoire. TCRdb trimmed public reads at Q25 via fastp, called clones via MiXCR and kept in-frame beta chains. Identical CDR3 protein sequences are pooled into one entry, listed with their most common genes and DNA. The V and J calls were determined by TCRdb, not by the authors. The table for this sample lists 600,000 to 750,000 distinct CDR3 sequences; more than 9% of them were counted only once. The ten largest clones add up to more than 12% of the sample.

This clonotype originated in a man under 40 who received the YFV17D yellow fever vaccine. This specimen was PBMCs, taken on the day of the yellow fever booster vaccination. The sequence links TRBV30 to TRBJ2-7; a weak D assignment points to TRBD1 (6 bases agree). The CDR3 region: CAWSVMGTIFHEQYF. The sequenced DNA is TGTGCCTGGAGTGTAATGGGGACAATATTCCACGAGCAGTACTTC.